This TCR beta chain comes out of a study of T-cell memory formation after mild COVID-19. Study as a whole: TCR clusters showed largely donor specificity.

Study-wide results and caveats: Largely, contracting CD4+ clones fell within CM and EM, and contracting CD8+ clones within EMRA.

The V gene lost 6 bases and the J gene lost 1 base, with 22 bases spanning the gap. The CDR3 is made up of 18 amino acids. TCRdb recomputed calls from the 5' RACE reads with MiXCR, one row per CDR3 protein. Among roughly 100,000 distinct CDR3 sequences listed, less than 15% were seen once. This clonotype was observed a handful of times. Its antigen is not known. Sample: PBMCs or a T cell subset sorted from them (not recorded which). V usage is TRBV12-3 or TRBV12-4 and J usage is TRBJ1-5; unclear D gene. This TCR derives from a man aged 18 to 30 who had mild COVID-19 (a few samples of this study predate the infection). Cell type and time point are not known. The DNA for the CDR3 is TGTGCCAGCAGCCCTCGGACGGAGGGAGCGGCGAGCAATCAGCCCCAGCATTTT. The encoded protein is CASSPRTEGAASNQPQHF.